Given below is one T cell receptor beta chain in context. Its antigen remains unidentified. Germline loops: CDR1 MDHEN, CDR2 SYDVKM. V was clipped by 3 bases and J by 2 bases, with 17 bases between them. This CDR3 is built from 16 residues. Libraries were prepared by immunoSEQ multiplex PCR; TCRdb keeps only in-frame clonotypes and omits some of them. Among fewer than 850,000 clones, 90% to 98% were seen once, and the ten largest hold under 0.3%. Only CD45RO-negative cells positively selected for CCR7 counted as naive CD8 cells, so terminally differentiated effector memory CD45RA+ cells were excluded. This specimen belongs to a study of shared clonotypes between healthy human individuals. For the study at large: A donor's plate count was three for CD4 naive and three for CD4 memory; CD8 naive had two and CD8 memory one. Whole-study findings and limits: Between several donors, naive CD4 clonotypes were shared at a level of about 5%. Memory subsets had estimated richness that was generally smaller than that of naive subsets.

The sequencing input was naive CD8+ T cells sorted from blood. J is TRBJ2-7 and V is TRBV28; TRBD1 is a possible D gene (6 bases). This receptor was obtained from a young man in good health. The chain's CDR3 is CASSLPQVTGTYEQYF. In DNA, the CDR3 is TGTGCCAGCAGTTTGCCACAGGTGACAGGAACCTACGAGCAGTACTTC.